Below are 21 T cell receptor beta chains sequenced from a single sample in a study of cytomegalovirus exposure and HLA in healthy donors. Primers: 60 Vbeta forward and 13 Jbeta reverse. The repertoire was sequenced with immunoSEQ multiplex PCR; TCRdb's copy has only in-frame clones and lacks some. The repertoire consists of about 190,000 clones, with around 77% occurring once and the leading ten covering approximately 1.5%. Sequenced sample: PBMCs. Receptor source: a woman aged 18-30 years in good health and CMV-seronegative.

The rearrangement joins TRBV5-1 to TRBJ2-7, with 7 bases lining up with TRBD1. V shed 1 base and J 1 base; nucleotides not matched to a gene: 11. Germline loops: CDR1 SGHRS, CDR2 YFSETQ. The CDR3 length is 17 residues. CDR3 residues: CASSLMTPGQYSYEQYF. Written as DNA, the CDR3 is TGCGCCAGCAGCTTGATGACCCCGGGACAGTATTCCTACGAGCAGTACTTC.

This chain connects TRBV7-6 to TRBJ2-7; tentatively, D is TRBD1 (5 bases). Trimming took off 1 base at V and 5 bases at J, with 12 bases between the two ends. This CDR3 contains 14 residues. The V gene's germline CDR1 is SGHVS and CDR2 FNYEAQ. The CDR3 nucleotides are TGTGCCAGCAGCTTAGGGACACCTCCTGACGAGCAGTACTTC. It codes for CASSLGTPPDEQYF.

This chain connects TRBV30 to TRBJ2-5; D not certain. The J call is in doubt because the DNA end fits TRBJ2-7 better. Germline V gene lookup returns CDR1 GTSNPN and CDR2 SVGIG (reference sequence). This CDR3 comprises 10 residues. This CDR3 is CAWSDYEQYF. CDR3 in DNA: TGTGCCTGGAGTGACTACGAGCAGTACTTC.

V and J are TRBV9 and TRBJ1-1; D uncertain. The CDR3 covers 15 residues. Trimming took off 0 bases at V and 0 bases at J, with 9 bases between the two ends. The V gene's germline CDR1 is SGDLS and CDR2 YYNGEE. The CDR3 here is CASSVDLGMNTEAFF. CDR3 DNA sequence: TGTGCCAGCAGCGTAGATCTCGGTATGAACACTGAAGCTTTCTTT.

The chain links TRBV15 to TRBJ2-5; TRBD1 agrees at 11 bases. The DNA end is more similar to TRBJ2-7, so the J call may be wrong. There are 17 residues in the CDR3. The V gene's germline CDR1 is LNHNV and CDR2 YYDKDF (reference sequence). For the CDR3, the DNA is TGTGCCACCAGCAGAGATCTCGGGACAGGGGGGGCCTACGAGCAGTACTTC. It yields the protein CATSRDLGTGGAYEQYF.

This clone was detected a few times. The rearrangement links TRBV11-3 to TRBJ2-1, with 11 bases that match TRBD2. The CDR3 runs to 15 residues. J gave up 4 bases and V 5 bases, and 4 bases lay outside the gene matches. Looked up from germline, CDR1 is SGHNT and CDR2 is YENEEA. The CDR3 protein is CASSLTSGSYNEQFF. The CDR3 bases are TGTGCCAGCAGCCTAACTAGCGGGAGTTACAATGAGCAGTTCTTC.

J is TRBJ2-1 and V is TRBV5-1; tentatively, D is TRBD1 (6 bases). The CDR3 runs to 14 residues. Germline V gene data show CDR1 as SGHRS and CDR2 as YFSETQ. The V and J ends lost 4 bases and 7 bases respectively, with 15 bases between them. This chain's CDR3 is CASSLDRPQNEQFF. The CDR3 DNA reads TGCGCCAGCAGCCTAGACAGGCCTCAAAATGAGCAGTTCTTC. Full variable domain (missing parts from reference TRBV5-1 and TRBJ2-1): KAGVTQTPRYLIKTRGQQVTLSCSPISGHRSVSWYQQTPGQGLQFLFEYFSETQRNKGNFPGRFSGRQFSNSRSEMNVSTLELGDSALYLCASSLDRPQNEQFFGPGTRLTVL.

The chain has TRBV5-6 and TRBJ2-1; D gene ambiguous. Trimming removed 4 bases from V and 8 bases from J, with 7 bases in between. CDR1 is SGHDT and CDR2 is YYEEEE in the germline V gene. This CDR3 has 11 residues. CDR3 coding DNA: TGTGCCAGCAGCCTCTCCTATGAGCAGTTCTTC. It specifies CASSLSYEQFF.

This rearrangement joins TRBV5-1 to TRBJ2-1, with TRBD2 identical over 8 bases. From germline, CDR1 is SGHRS and CDR2 YFSETQ. V lost 0 bases and J lost 7; bases outside the gene matches: 6. The CDR3 extends over 15 amino acids. CDR3 sequence reads: CASSLEPSGPNEQFF. CDR3 DNA sequence: TGCGCCAGCAGCTTGGAGCCTAGCGGGCCGAATGAGCAGTTCTTC.

This chain joins TRBV7-6 and TRBJ2-3, with D maybe TRBD1 (5 bases). Trimming left V 3 bases short and J 0 bases short, with 13 bases between. The CDR3 is made up of 16 amino acids. Germline V gene sequence: CDR1 SGHVS, CDR2 FNYEAQ. CDR3 nucleotide sequence: TGTGCCAGCAGCTTCAGGGCAGAGACTAGCACAGATACGCAGTATTTT. It encodes CASSFRAETSTDTQYF.

The chain links TRBV5-6 to TRBJ2-7; D not resolved. From germline, CDR1 is SGHDT and CDR2 YYEEEE. The CDR3 totals 12 residues. Trimming stripped 1 base from V and 3 bases from J, with 5 bases between. CDR3 protein: CASSLTGYEQYF. Written as DNA, the CDR3 is TGTGCCAGCAGCTTGACGGGCTACGAGCAGTACTTC. Complete variable domain (other parts from reference TRBV5-6 and TRBJ2-7): DAGVTQSPTHLIKTRGQQVTLRCSPKSGHDTVSWYQQALGQGPQFIFQYYEEEERQRGNFPDRFSGHQFPNYSSELNVNALLLGDSALYLCASSLTGYEQYFGPGTRLTVT.

The V call is TRBV2, the J call TRBJ1-5; a possible D gene is TRBD1 (5 bases). V shed 2 bases and J shed 9 bases, with 14 bases lying between them. CDR1 and CDR2 from the germline V gene are SNHLY and FYNNEI. The CDR3 runs to 14 residues. CDR3 DNA: TGTGCCAGCAGTGAACCAGGGTTTGTCTGGCCCCAGCATTTT. Protein sequence: CASSEPGFVWPQHF.

The chain links TRBV4-1 to TRBJ1-6; the D gene is possibly TRBD1 (5 bases). This CDR3 is 16 amino acids long. In germline, CDR1 is MGHRA, CDR2 YSYEKL. V lost 4 bases to trimming and J lost 4 bases, with 14 bases between them. The CDR3 sequence: CASSRQQAEYNSPLHF. Written as DNA, the CDR3 is TGCGCCAGCAGCCGACAACAGGCCGAGTATAATTCACCCCTCCACTTT.

The V and J genes are TRBV14 and TRBJ2-7; tentative D call: TRBD2 (6 bases). The CDR3 is 11 amino acids. V lost 3 bases, J lost 6 bases, and 6 bases lay in between. The germline CDR1 and CDR2 sequences are SGHDN and FVKESK. The chain's CDR3 is CASSQGGEQYF. The CDR3 DNA reads as TGTGCCAGCAGCCAGGGGGGCGAGCAGTACTTC. Supplemented by reference TRBV14 and TRBJ2-7, the full variable domain reads EAGVTQFPSHSVIEKGQTVTLRCDPISGHDNLYWYRRVMGKEIKFLLHFVKESKQDESGMPNNRFLAERTGGTYSTLKVQPAELEDSGVYFCASSQGGEQYFGPGTRLTVT.

V usage is TRBV7-3 and J usage is TRBJ2-5, with 11 bases aligning to TRBD2. The CDR3 is 18 residues long. The germline gives CDR1 SGHTA, CDR2 FQGTGA. V was pared by 2 bases and J by 5 bases, with 13 bases of the junction left unmatched. In DNA, the CDR3 is TGTGCCAGCAGCTTAGGGCCCGCTAGCGGGAGGTTGGGTGAGACCCAGTACTTC. Its protein is CASSLGPASGRLGETQYF.

This clone was recorded only once. This chain uses TRBV11-1 with TRBJ1-6; no definite D call. The germline CDR1 and CDR2 sequences are SGHAT and FQDESV (reference sequence). Trimming cost V 0 bases and J 9 bases, with 9 bases left between them. CDR3 length: 14 residues. DNA for the CDR3: TGTGCCAGCAGCTTAGCGAGCGCAGCTTCACCCCTCCACTTT. Its translation: CASSLASAASPLHF.

This clone has a handful of counts. As the CDR3 is not closed by the conserved phenylalanine or tryptophan, this likely results from a read error. The CDR3 spells CASSYGSLTTEAFL. The CDR3 DNA follows: TGTGCCAGCAGTTACGGGTCCCTGACCACTGAAGCTTTCCTT. This chain uses TRBV7-9 with TRBJ1-1; D unresolved. Trimming pared 6 bases from V and 4 bases from J, leaving 15 bases between. The CDR3 contains 14 residues. The germline gives CDR1 SEHNR, CDR2 FQNEAQ (reference sequence).

The chain uses TRBV29-1 and TRBJ1-4; 11 bases are shared with TRBD1. The CDR3 sequence is 15 residues long. V gave up 6 bases and J gave up 8 bases; unmatched junction bases: 11. CDR1 is SQVTM and CDR2 is ANQGSEA in the germline V gene. CDR3 nucleotides: TGCAGCGTGGGAAGGGGTGGGACAGGGGGGGAAAAACTGTTTTTT. Amino acids: CSVGRGGTGGEKLFF.

The J gene is TRBJ2-7, the V gene TRBV6-5; 9 bases line up with TRBD1. V trimming: 6 bases; J trimming: 9 bases; junction bases outside the gene matches: 6. Germline V gene lookup returns CDR1 MNHEY and CDR2 SVGAGI. The CDR3 runs to 12 residues. The chain's CDR3 is CASSRGQGGQYF. The DNA of the CDR3 is TGTGCCAGCAGCAGGGGACAGGGAGGGCAGTACTTC.

The chain links TRBV7-3 to TRBJ1-5; unclear D gene. V dropped 4 bases and J dropped 3 bases, with 4 bases sitting between them. The germline CDR1 and CDR2 sequences are SGHTA and FQGTGA. The CDR3 runs to 12 residues. For the CDR3, the DNA is TGTGCCAGCAGCTCGTACAATCAGCCCCAGCATTTT. Residues: CASSSYNQPQHF.

The genes are TRBV7-8 and TRBJ2-5; 9 bases match TRBD2. This CDR3 is built from 16 residues. CDR1 is SGHVS, CDR2 FQNEAQ, per germline. Losses at the gene ends were 3 bases for V and 1 base for J; bases not matched to a gene: 6. The CDR3 loop is CASSFLAGGIQETQYF. The CDR3 DNA reads TGTGCCAGCAGCTTTCTGGCGGGGGGGATCCAAGAGACCCAGTACTTC.